This T cell receptor (beta chain) is from a study of blood T cell repertoires in COVID-19. Under the authors' procedure: Amplification of reference gene primers provided the estimated nucleated cell counts. The assay was immunoSEQ multiplex PCR, and TCRdb's table has in-frame clones only and misses some. V, J and clone size reflect that table, while D and trimming were determined from the DNA. The table lists hundreds of thousands of clones, 75% to 90% of them singletons. The CDR3 runs to 13 residues. In germline, CDR1 is MRHNA, CDR2 SNTAGT. The germline V and J ends were trimmed by 3 bases and 1 base, with 6 bases remaining between them.

The V and J genes are TRBV6-4 and TRBJ2-5; D is ambiguous. The TCR sequence derives from a middle-aged man with acute or convalescent COVID-19. Sample: peripheral blood. For the CDR3, the DNA is TGTGCCAGCAGTGATGACATCCAAGAGACCCAGTACTTC. It is translated as CASSDDIQETQYF.